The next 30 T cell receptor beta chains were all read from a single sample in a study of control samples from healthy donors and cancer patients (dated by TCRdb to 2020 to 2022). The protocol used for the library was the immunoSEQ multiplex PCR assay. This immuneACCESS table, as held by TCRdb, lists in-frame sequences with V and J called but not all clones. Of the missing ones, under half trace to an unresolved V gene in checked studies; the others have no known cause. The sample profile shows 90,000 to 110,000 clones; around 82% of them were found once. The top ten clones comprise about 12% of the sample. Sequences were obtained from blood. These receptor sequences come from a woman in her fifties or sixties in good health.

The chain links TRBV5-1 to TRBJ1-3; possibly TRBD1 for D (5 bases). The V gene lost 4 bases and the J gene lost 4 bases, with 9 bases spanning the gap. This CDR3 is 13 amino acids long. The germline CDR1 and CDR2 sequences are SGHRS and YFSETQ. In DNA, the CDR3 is TGCGCCAGCAGCCAGGGTTCAGGAAACACCATATATTTT. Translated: CASSQGSGNTIYF. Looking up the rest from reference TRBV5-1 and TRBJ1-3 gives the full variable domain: KAGVTQTPRYLIKTRGQQVTLSCSPISGHRSVSWYQQTPGQGLQFLFEYFSETQRNKGNFPGRFSGRQFSNSRSEMNVSTLELGDSALYLCASSQGSGNTIYFGEGSWLTVV.

Here the CDR3 reads CASSWDESSYNSPLHF. CDR3 coding DNA: TGTGCCAGCAGTTGGGACGAGAGCTCCTATAATTCACCCCTCCACTTT. The genes are TRBV2 and TRBJ1-6; TRBD1 might be the D (5 bases). Between the trimmed V and J ends, which lost 5 bases and 0 bases, there was a span of 11 bases. The V gene's germline CDR1 is SNHLY and CDR2 FYNNEI. This CDR3 comprises 16 residues. Full variable domain (outside the CDR3, taken from reference TRBV2 and TRBJ1-6): EPEVTQTPSHQVTQMGQEVILRCVPISNHLYFYWYRQILGQKVEFLVSFYNNEISEKSEIFDDQFSVERPDGSNFTLKIRSTKLEDSAMYFCASSWDESSYNSPLHFGNGTRLTVT.

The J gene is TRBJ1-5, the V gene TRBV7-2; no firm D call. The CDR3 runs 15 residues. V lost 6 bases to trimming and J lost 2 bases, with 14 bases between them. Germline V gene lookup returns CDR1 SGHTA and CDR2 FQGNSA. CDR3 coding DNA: TGTGCCAGCAGTCTAGTTGGGGATGGCAATCAGCCCCAGCATTTT. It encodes CASSLVGDGNQPQHF.

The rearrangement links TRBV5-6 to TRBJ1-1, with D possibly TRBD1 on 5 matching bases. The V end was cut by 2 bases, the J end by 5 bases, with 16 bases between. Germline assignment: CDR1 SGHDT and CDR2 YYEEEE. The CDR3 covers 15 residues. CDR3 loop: CASSFGGIGRTEAFF. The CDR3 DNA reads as TGTGCCAGCAGCTTCGGGGGGATAGGAAGGACTGAAGCTTTCTTT.

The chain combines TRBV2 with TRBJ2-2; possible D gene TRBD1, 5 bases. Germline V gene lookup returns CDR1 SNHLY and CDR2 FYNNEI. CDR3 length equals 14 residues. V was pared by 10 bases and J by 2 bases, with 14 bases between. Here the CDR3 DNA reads TGTGCCACCAGGGCACTACTTAACACCGGGGAGCTGTTTTTT. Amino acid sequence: CATRALLNTGELFF.

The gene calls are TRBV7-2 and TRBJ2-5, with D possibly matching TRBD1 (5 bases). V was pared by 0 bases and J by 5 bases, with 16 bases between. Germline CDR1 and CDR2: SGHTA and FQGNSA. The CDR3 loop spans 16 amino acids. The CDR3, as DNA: TGTGCCAGCAGCTTAGCCAGGGTTCCCCTGATGGAGACCCAGTACTTC. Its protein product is CASSLARVPLMETQYF. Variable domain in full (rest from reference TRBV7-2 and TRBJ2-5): GAGVSQSPSNKVTEKGKDVELRCDPISGHTALYWYRQSLGQGLEFLIYFQGNSAPDKSGLPSDRFSAERTGGSVSTLTIQRTQQEDSAVYLCASSLARVPLMETQYFGPGTRLLVL.

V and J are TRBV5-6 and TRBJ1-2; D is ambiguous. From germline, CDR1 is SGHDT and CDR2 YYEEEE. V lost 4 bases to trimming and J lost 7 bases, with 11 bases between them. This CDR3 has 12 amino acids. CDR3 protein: CASSRGKSGYTF. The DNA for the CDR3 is TGTGCCAGCAGCCGCGGGAAGTCTGGCTACACCTTC.

The CDR3 loop is CASSHPRAGTYGYTF. For the CDR3, the DNA is TGTGCCAGCAGCCATCCCCGGGCAGGTACCTATGGCTACACCTTC. V usage is TRBV14 and J usage is TRBJ1-2; D gene ambiguous. With 3 bases removed from V and 4 bases from J, the gap between germline ends came to 15 bases. The germline V gene encodes CDR1 SGHDN and CDR2 FVKESK. This CDR3 comprises 15 residues.

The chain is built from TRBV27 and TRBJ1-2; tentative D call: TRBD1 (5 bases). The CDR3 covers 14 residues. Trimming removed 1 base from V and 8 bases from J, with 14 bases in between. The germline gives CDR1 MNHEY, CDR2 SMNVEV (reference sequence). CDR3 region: CASSLYPGMMGYTF. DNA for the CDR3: TGTGCCAGCAGTTTATATCCAGGGATGATGGGCTACACCTTC.

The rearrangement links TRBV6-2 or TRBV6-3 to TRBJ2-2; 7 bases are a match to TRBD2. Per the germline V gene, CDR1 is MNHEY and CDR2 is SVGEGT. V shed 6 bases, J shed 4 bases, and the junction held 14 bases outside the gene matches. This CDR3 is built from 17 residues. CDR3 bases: TGTGCCAGCAGCCAAAGGACGGCGGGAGCGGGCACCGGGGAGCTGTTTTTT. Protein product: CASSQRTAGAGTGELFF.

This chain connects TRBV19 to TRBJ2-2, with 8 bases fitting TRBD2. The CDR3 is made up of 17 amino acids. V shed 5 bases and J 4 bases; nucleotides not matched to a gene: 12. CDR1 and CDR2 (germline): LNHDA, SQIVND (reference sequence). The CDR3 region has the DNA TGTGCCAGTAGTCCACGACTGGTGCGGGAGGTCACCGGGGAGCTGTTTTTT. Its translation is CASSPRLVREVTGELFF.

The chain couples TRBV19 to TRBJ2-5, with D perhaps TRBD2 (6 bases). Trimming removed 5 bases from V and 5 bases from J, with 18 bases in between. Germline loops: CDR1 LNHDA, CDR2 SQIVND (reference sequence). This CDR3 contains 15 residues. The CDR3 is CASSPRGTGEETQYF. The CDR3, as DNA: TGTGCCAGTAGTCCTCGGGGGACTGGGGAGGAGACCCAGTACTTC.

The CDR3 loop is CASRQHGGSTDTQYF. For the CDR3, the DNA is TGTGCCAGCAGGCAACACGGAGGGAGCACAGATACGCAGTATTTT. The chain uses TRBV7-9 and TRBJ2-3, with D perhaps TRBD2 (6 bases). CDR1 is SEHNR and CDR2 is FQNEAQ in the germline V gene (reference sequence). The V gene lost 6 bases and the J gene lost 0 bases, with 13 bases spanning the gap. The CDR3 length is 15 residues. Full variable domain (missing parts from reference TRBV7-9 and TRBJ2-3): DTGVSQNPRHKITKRGQNVTFRCDPISEHNRLYWYRQTLGQGPEFLTYFQNEAQLEKSRLLSDRFSAERPKGSFSTLEIQRTEQGDSAMYLCASRQHGGSTDTQYFGPGTRLTVL.

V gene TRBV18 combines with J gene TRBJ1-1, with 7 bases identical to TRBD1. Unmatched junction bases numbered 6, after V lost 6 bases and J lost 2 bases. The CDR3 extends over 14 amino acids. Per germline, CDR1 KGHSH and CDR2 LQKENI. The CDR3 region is CASSNRQGNTEAFF. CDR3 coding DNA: TGTGCCAGCTCTAACCGACAGGGCAACACTGAAGCTTTCTTT.

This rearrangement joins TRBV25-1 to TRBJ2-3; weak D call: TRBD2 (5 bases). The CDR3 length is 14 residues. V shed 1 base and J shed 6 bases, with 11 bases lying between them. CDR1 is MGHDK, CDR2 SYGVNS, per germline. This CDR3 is CASSEWNSADTQYF. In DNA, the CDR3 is TGTGCCAGCAGTGAATGGAATAGCGCGGATACGCAGTATTTT.

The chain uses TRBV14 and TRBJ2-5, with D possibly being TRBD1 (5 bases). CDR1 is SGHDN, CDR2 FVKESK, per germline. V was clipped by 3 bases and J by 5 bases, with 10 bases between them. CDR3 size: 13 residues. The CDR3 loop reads CASSQDKWETQYF. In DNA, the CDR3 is TGTGCCAGCAGCCAGGACAAATGGGAGACCCAGTACTTC.

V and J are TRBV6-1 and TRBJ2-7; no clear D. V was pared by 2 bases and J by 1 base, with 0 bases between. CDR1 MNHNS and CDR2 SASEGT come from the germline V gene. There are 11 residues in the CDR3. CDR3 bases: TGTGCCAGCAGTGAATCCTACGAGCAGTACTTC. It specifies CASSESYEQYF.

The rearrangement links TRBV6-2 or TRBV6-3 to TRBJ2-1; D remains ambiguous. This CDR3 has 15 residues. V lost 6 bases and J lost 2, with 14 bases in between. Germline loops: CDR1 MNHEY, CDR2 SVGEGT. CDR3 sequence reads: CASSYTGSAYNEQFF. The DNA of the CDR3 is TGTGCCAGCAGCTATACCGGGTCTGCCTACAATGAGCAGTTCTTC.

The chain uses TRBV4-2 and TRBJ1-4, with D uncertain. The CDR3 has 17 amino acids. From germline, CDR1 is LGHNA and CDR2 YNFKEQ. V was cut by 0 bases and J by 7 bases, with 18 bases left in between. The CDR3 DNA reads TGTGCCAGCAGCCAAGATCTTTTATCGGAGGAGGGTGAAAAACTGTTTTTT. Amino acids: CASSQDLLSEEGEKLFF.

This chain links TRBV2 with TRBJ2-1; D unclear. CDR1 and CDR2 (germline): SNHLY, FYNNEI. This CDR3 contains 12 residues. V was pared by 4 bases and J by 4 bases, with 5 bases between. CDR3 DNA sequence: TGTGCCAGCAGTGGACATTACAATGAGCAGTTCTTC. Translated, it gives CASSGHYNEQFF.

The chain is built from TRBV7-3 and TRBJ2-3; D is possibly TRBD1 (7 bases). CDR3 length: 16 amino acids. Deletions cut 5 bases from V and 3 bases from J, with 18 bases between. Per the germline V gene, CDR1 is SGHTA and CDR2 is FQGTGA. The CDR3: CASSPGPGGGTDTQYF. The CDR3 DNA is TGTGCCAGCAGCCCCGGGCCAGGGGGAGGTACAGATACGCAGTATTTT. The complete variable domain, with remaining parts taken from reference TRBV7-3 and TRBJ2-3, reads GAGVSQTPSNKVTEKGKYVELRCDPISGHTALYWYRQSLGQGPEFLIYFQGTGAADDSGLPNDRFFAVRPEGSVSTLKIQRTERGDSAVYLCASSPGPGGGTDTQYFGPGTRLTVL.

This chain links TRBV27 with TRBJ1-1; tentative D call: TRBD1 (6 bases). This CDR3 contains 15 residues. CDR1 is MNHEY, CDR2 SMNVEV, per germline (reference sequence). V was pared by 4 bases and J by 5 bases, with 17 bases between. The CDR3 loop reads CASSWGGGSGTEAFF. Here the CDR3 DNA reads TGTGCCAGCAGTTGGGGGGGCGGGTCGGGAACTGAAGCTTTCTTT.

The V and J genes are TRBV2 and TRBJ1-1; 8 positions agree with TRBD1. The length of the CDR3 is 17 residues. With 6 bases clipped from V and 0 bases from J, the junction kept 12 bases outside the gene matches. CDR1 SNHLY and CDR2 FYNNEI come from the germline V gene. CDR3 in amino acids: CASSPIPTGQVNTEAFF. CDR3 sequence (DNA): TGTGCCAGCAGCCCTATACCGACGGGACAGGTGAACACTGAAGCTTTCTTT.

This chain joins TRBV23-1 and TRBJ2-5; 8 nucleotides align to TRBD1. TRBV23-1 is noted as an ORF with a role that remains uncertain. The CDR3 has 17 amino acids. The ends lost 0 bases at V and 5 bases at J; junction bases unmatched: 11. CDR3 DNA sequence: TGCGCCAGCAGTCAATCCCCGACAGGGGTAATGTGGGAGACCCAGTACTTC. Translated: CASSQSPTGVMWETQYF.

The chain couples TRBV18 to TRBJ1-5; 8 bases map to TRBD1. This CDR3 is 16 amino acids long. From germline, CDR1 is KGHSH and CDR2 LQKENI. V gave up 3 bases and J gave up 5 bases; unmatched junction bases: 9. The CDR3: CASSPTGAGGDQPQHF. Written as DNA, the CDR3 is TGTGCCAGCTCACCGACCGGGGCAGGGGGCGATCAGCCCCAGCATTTT.

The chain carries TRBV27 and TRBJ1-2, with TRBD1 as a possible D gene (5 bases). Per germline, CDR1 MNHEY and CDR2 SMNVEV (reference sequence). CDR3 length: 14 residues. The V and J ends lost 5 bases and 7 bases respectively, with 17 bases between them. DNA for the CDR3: TGTGCCAGCAGTCCCGTTCAGGGAGTGGGTGGCTACACCTTC. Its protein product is CASSPVQGVGGYTF.

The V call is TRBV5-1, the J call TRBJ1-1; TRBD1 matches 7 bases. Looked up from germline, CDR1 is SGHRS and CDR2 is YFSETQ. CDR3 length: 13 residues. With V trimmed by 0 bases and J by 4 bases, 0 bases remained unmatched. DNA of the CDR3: TGCGCCAGCAGCTTGGAGGGGGCCACTGAAGCTTTCTTT. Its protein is CASSLEGATEAFF.

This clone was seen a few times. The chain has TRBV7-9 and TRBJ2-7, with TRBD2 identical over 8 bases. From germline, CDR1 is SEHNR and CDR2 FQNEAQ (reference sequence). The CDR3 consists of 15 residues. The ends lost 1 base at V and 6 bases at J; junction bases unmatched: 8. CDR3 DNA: TGTGCCAGCAGCTTAGTGAGCGGGAGAATCGGCGAGCAGTACTTC. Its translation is CASSLVSGRIGEQYF.

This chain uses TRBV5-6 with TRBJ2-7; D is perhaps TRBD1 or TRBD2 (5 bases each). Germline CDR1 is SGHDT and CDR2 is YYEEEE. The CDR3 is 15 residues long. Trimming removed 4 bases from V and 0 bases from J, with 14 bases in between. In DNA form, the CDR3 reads TGTGCCAGCAGCAAAACAGGACTCAGCTCCTACGAGCAGTACTTC. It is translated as CASSKTGLSSYEQYF.

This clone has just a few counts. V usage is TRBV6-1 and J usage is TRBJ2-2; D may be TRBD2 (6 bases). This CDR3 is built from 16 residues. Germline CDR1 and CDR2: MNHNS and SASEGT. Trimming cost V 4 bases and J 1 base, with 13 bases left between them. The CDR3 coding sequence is TGTGCCAGCAGTGTTGGGGCCGGGAGGAACACCGGGGAGCTGTTTTTT. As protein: CASSVGAGRNTGELFF.